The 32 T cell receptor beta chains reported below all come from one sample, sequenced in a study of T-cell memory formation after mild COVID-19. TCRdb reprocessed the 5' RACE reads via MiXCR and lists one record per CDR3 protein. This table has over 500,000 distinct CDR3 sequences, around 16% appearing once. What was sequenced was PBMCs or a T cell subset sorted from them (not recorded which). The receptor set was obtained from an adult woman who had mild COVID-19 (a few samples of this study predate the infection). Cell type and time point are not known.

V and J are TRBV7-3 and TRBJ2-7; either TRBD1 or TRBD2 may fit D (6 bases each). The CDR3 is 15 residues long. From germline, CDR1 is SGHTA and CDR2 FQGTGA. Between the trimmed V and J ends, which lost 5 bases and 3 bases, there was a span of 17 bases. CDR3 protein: CASSHSGAGGYEQYF. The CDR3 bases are TGTGCCAGCAGCCACTCAGGGGCCGGGGGCTACGAGCAGTACTTC. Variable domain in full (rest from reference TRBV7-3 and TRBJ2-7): GAGVSQTPSNKVTEKGKYVELRCDPISGHTALYWYRQSLGQGPEFLIYFQGTGAADDSGLPNDRFFAVRPEGSVSTLKIQRTERGDSAVYLCASSHSGAGGYEQYFGPGTRLTVT.

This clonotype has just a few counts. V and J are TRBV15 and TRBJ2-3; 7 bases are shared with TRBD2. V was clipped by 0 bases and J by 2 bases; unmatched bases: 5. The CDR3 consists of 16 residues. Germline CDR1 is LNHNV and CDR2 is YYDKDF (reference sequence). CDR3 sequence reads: CATSRDGLAATDTQYF. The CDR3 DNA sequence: TGTGCCACCAGCAGAGATGGGCTAGCGGCCACAGATACGCAGTATTTT.

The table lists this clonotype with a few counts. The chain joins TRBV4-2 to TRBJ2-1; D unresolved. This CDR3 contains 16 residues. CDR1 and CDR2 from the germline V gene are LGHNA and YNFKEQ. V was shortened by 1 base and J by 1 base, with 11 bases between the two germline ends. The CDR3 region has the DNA TGTGCCAGCAGCCAAGTCTCCTCGTTATCCTACAATGAGCAGTTCTTC. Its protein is CASSQVSSLSYNEQFF.

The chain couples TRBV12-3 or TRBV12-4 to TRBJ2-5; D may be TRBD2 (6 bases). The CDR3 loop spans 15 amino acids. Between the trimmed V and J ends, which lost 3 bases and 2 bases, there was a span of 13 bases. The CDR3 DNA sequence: TGTGCCAGCAGTTTCTATTTAGCGGCACAAGAGACCCAGTACTTC. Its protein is CASSFYLAAQETQYF.

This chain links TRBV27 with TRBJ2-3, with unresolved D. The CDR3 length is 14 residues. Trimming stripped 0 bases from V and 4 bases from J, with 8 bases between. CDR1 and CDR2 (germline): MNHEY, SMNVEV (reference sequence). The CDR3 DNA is TGTGCCAGCAGTTTATCCCAGCCGCCAGATACGCAGTATTTT. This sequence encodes CASSLSQPPDTQYF.

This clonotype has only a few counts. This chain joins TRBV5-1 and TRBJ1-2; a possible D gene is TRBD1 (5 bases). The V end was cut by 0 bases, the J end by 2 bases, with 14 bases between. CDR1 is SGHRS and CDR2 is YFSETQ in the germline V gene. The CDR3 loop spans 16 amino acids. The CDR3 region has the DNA TGCGCCAGCAGCTTGGGGGGCGACAGCATCAACTATGGCTACACCTTC. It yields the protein CASSLGGDSINYGYTF.

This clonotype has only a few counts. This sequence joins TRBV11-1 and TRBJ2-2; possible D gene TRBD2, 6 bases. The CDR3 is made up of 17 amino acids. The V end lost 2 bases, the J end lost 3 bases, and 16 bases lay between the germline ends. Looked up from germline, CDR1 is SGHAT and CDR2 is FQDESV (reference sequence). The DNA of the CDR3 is TGTGCCAGCAGCTTAAGTTCCGGGGGATCACACACCGGGGAGCTGTTTTTT. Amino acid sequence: CASSLSSGGSHTGELFF.

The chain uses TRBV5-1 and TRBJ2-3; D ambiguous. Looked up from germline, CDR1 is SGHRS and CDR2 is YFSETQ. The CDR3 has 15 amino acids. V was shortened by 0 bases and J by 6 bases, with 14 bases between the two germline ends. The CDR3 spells CASSLARHDRDTQYF. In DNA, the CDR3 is TGCGCCAGCAGCTTGGCACGCCATGACCGGGATACGCAGTATTTT. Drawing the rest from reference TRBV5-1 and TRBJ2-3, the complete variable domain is KAGVTQTPRYLIKTRGQQVTLSCSPISGHRSVSWYQQTPGQGLQFLFEYFSETQRNKGNFPGRFSGRQFSNSRSEMNVSTLELGDSALYLCASSLARHDRDTQYFGPGTRLTVL.

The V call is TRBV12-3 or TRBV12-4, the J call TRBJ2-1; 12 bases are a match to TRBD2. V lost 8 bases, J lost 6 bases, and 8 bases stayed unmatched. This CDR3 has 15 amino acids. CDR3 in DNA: TGTGCCAGCCACTGGACTAGCGGGGCCCCCAATGAGCAGTTCTTC. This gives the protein CASHWTSGAPNEQFF.

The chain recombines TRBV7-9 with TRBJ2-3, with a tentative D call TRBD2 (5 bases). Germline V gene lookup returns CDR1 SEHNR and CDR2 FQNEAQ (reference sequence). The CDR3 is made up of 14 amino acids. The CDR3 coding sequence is TGTGGTATGGGAGAAGGCTGGGCTTTAGATACGCAGTATTTT. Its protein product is CGMGEGWALDTQYF.

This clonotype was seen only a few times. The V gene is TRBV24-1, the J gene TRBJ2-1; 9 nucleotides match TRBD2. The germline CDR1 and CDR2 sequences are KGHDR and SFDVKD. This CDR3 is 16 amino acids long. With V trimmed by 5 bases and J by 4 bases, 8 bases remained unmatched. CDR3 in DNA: TGTGCCACCAGTGGCCCCGGACTAGCGTTTTACAATGAGCAGTTCTTC. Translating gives CATSGPGLAFYNEQFF.

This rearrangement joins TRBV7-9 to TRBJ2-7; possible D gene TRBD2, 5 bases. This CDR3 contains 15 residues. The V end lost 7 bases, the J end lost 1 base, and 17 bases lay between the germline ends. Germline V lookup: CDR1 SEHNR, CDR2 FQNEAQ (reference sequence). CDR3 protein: CASIPLARASYEQYF. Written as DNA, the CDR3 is TGTGCCAGCATCCCCCTAGCCCGGGCTTCCTACGAGCAGTACTTC.

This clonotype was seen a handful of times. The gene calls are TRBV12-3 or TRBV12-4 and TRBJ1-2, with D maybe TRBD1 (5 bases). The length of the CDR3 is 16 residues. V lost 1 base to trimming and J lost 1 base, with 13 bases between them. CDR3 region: CASSLGSGQLNYGYTF. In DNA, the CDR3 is TGTGCCAGCAGTTTAGGTTCGGGGCAGCTTAACTATGGCTACACCTTC.

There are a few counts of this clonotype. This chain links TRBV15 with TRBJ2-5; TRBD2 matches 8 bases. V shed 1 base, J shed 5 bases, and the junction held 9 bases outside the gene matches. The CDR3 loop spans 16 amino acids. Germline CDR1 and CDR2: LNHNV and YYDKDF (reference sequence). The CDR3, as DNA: TGTGCCACCAGCAGAGTTGGAGCGGGAGTTATCGAGACCCAGTACTTC. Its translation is CATSRVGAGVIETQYF.

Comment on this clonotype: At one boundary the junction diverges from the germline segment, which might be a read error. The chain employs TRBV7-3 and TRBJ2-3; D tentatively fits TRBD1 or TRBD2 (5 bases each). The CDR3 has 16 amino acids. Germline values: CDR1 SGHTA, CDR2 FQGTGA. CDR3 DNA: TGTGCCAGCAGCTTAGGGGCGGCTAGCCGGGCAGATAAGCAGTATTTT. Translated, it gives CASSLGAASRADKQYF.

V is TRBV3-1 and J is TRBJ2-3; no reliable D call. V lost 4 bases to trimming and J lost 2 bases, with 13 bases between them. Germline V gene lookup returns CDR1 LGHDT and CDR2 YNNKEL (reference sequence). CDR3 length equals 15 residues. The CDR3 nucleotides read TGTGCCAGCAGCCGAGCTAGGGTTTTCACAGATACGCAGTATTTT. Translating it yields CASSRARVFTDTQYF.

In DNA form, the CDR3 reads TGTGCCAGCAGTAGAGGGTTGGGCTTACAGAACACTGAAGCTTTCTTT. Translated: CASSRGLGLQNTEAFF. V usage is TRBV7-9 and J usage is TRBJ1-1; D uncertain. V was pared by 6 bases and J by 1 base, with 18 bases between. The CDR3 has 16 residues. Looked up from germline, CDR1 is SEHNR and CDR2 is FQNEAQ (reference sequence). The whole variable domain, filled in from reference TRBV7-9 and TRBJ1-1, reads DTGVSQNPRHKITKRGQNVTFRCDPISEHNRLYWYRQTLGQGPEFLTYFQNEAQLEKSRLLSDRFSAERPKGSFSTLEIQRTEQGDSAMYLCASSRGLGLQNTEAFFGQGTRLTVV.

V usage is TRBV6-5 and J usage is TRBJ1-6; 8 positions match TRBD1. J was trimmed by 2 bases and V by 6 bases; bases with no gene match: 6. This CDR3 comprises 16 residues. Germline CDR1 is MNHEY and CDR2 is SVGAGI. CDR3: CASSLGQGAYNSPLHF. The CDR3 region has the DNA TGTGCCAGCAGCCTCGGACAGGGCGCCTATAATTCACCCCTCCACTTT.

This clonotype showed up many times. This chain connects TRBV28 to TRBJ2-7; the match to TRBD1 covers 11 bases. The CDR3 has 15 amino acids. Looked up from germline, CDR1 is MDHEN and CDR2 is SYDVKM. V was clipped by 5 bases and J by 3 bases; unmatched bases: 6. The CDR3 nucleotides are TGTGCCAGCAGTCCTGGGACAGGGGGGAGCTACGAGCAGTACTTC. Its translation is CASSPGTGGSYEQYF.

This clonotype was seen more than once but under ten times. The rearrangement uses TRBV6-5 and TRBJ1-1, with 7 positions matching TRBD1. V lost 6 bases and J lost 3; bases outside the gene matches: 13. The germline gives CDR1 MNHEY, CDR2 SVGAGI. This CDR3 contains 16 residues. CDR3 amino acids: CASSRIGTELYTEAFF. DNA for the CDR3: TGTGCCAGCAGCCGAATCGGGACAGAACTTTACACTGAAGCTTTCTTT.

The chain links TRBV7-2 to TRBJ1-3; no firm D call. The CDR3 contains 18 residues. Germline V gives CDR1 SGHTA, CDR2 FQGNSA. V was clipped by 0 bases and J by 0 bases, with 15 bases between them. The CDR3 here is CASSLAGPGRYSGNTIYF. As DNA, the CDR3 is TGTGCCAGCAGCTTAGCGGGTCCTGGCAGGTACTCTGGAAACACCATATATTTT.

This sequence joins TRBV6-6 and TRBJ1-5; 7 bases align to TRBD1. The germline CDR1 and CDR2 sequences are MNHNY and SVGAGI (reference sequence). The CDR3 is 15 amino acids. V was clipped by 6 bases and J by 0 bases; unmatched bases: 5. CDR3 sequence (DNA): TGTGCCAGCAGCCCCGGGACAGTTAGCAATCAGCCCCAGCATTTT. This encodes CASSPGTVSNQPQHF.

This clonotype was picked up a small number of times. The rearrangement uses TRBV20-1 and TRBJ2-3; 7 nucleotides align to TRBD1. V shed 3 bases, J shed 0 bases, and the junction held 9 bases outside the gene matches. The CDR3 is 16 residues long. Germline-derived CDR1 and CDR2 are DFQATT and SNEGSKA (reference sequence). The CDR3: CSASPLDRDSTDTQYF. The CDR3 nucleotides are TGCAGTGCTAGTCCCCTCGACAGGGATAGCACAGATACGCAGTATTTT.

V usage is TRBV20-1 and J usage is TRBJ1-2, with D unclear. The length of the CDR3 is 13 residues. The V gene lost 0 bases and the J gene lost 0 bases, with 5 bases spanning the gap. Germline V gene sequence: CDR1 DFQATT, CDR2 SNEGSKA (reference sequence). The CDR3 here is CSAREQSNYGYTF. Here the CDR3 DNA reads TGCAGTGCTAGAGAGCAATCTAACTATGGCTACACCTTC.

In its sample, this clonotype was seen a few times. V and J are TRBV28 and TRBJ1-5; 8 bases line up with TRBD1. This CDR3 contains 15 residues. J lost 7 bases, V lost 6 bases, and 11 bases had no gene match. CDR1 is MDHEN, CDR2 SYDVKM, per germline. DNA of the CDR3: TGTGCCAGCAGCCGATCAGACAGGGGACGCCAGCCCCAGCATTTT. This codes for CASSRSDRGRQPQHF.

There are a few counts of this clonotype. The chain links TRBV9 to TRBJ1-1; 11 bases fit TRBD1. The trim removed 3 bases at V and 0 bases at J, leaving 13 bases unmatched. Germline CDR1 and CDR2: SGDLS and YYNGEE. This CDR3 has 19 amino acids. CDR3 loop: CASSATIGQGARMNTEAFF. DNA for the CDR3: TGTGCCAGCAGCGCCACAATAGGACAGGGGGCAAGGATGAACACTGAAGCTTTCTTT.

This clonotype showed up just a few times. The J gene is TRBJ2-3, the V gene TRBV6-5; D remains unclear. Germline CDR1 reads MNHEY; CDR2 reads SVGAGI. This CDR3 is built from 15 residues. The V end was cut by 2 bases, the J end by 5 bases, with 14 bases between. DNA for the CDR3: TGTGCCAGCAGTTACGAGCTAACCCCCCAAGATACGCAGTATTTT. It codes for CASSYELTPQDTQYF.

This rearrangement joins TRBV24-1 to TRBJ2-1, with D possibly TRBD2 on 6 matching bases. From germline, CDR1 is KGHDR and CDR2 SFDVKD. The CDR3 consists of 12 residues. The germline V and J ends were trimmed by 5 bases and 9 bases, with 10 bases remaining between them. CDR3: CATSAVTSEQFF. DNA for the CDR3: TGTGCCACCAGTGCCGTGACTAGTGAGCAGTTCTTC.

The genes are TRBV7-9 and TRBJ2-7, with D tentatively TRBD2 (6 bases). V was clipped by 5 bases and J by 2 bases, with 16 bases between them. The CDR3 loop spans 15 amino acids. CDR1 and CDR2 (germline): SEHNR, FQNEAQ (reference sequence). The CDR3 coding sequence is TGTGCCAGCAGCCTTACCGCCCAGCGGGCCTACGAGCAGTACTTC. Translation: CASSLTAQRAYEQYF.

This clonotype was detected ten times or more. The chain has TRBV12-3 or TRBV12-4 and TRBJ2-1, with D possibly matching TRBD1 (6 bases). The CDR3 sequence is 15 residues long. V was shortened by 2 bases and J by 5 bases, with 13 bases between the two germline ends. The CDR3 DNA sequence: TGTGCCAGCAGTTTACTAGAGACAGGACACAATGAGCAGTTCTTC. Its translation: CASSLLETGHNEQFF.

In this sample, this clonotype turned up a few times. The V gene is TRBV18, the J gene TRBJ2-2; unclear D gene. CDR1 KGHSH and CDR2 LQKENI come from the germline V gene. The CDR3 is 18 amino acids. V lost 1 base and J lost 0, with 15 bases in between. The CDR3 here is CASSPLRSAGSNTGELFF. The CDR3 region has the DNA TGTGCCAGCTCACCACTCAGGTCCGCAGGATCGAACACCGGGGAGCTGTTTTTT.

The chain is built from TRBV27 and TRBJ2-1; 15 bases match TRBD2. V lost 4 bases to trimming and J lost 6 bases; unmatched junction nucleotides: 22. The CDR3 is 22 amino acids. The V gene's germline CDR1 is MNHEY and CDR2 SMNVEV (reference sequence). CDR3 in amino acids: CASSSYPPRTSGRAIGSNEQFF. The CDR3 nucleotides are TGTGCCAGCAGTTCCTACCCACCCCGGACTAGCGGGAGGGCCATAGGAAGCAATGAGCAGTTCTTC.